What follows describes a single TCR beta chain. Its specificity is unknown. This record comes from a study of somatic mutations in cytotoxic T cells in rheumatoid arthritis. Study details: Patients had about 30 ml EDTA blood drawn right after diagnosis, before any treatment. Among the T-cell populations stained with V beta antibodies, some were separated by flow sorting at nearly 100% purity, including V beta1+ cells whose TCRB was sequenced.

Study-wide results and caveats: There were about an eighth of the roughly 60 patients in whom the largest CD8+ clone exceeded 20% of CD8+ cells. Researchers did not know the antigen targets of the expanded CD8+ clones.

Using immunoSEQ multiplex PCR, the repertoire was profiled, and TCRdb retains in-frame clones only, with some absent. This table has tens of thousands of clones, 75% to 85% appearing once. The junction had 6 bases not matched to a gene; V was cut back by 4 bases and J by 4 bases. This CDR3 is 15 amino acids long. Germline CDR1 and CDR2: SEHNR and FQNEAQ (reference sequence). The chain joins TRBV7-9 to TRBJ2-2; 7 nucleotides match TRBD1. Sequencing was done on a sample of CD8+ T cells sorted from blood. This sequence was found in an adult with rheumatoid arthritis. This CDR3 reads CASSWTGRRTGELFF. The CDR3 DNA is TGTGCCAGCAGCTGGACAGGTCGGCGCACCGGGGAGCTGTTTTTT.